Shown below are 29 T cell receptor beta chains from a single sample sequenced in a study of radiotherapy plus CTLA-4 blockade in lung cancer. Clones were read by immunoSEQ multiplex PCR, and TCRdb kept only the in-frame ones, dropping some. Of 34,000 or so clones in the sample, about 69% were seen once. The source material was peripheral blood, sampled from a patient treated with radiotherapy plus ipilimumab. These receptors originate from a human donor with non-small cell lung cancer that progressed on radiotherapy plus ipilimumab.

The chain recombines TRBV5-1 with TRBJ1-1; 7 bases map to TRBD1. Trimming removed 1 base from V and 1 base from J; junction bases left unmatched: 7. Germline CDR1 SGHRS, CDR2 YFSETQ. The CDR3 has 16 amino acids. The CDR3 region has the DNA TGCGCCAGCAGCTTGCTATCGACAGGGCCGAACACTGAAGCTTTCTTT. Protein sequence: CASSLLSTGPNTEAFF.

This chain joins TRBV6-5 and TRBJ1-2, with 7 bases aligning to TRBD1. V lost 0 bases, J lost 4 bases, and 5 bases stayed unmatched. Germline V CDR1 and CDR2: MNHEY, SVGAGI. This CDR3 has 15 residues. The CDR3 DNA sequence: TGTGCCAGCAGTTACTCTCGGGGACAGCCCTATGGCTACACCTTC. This translates into CASSYSRGQPYGYTF.

The chain combines TRBV6-5 with TRBJ1-5; 9 bases are shared with TRBD1. This CDR3 has 14 amino acids. Germline V lookup: CDR1 MNHEY, CDR2 SVGAGI. V dropped 6 bases and J dropped 6; count of bases not matched to a gene: 6. CDR3 DNA: TGTGCCAGCAGCGCGGGACAGGGAGCTCAGCCCCAGCATTTT. It codes for CASSAGQGAQPQHF.

This clone was picked up a small number of times. J is TRBJ1-2 and V is TRBV2; D uncertain. The CDR3 is 14 amino acids. The germline V and J ends were trimmed by 4 bases and 8 bases, with 17 bases remaining between them. Germline loops: CDR1 SNHLY, CDR2 FYNNEI. CDR3 sequence reads: CASSALGSPRGYTF. CDR3 DNA sequence: TGTGCCAGCAGTGCCCTAGGGAGCCCCAGAGGCTACACCTTC. Together with reference TRBV2 and TRBJ1-2, the CDR3 gives the full variable domain: EPEVTQTPSHQVTQMGQEVILRCVPISNHLYFYWYRQILGQKVEFLVSFYNNEISEKSEIFDDQFSVERPDGSNFTLKIRSTKLEDSAMYFCASSALGSPRGYTFGSGTRLTVV.

The chain has TRBV28 and TRBJ2-5; 7 bases are a match to TRBD2. J was trimmed by 7 bases and V by 5 bases; bases with no gene match: 10. The germline gives CDR1 MDHEN, CDR2 SYDVKM. The CDR3 totals 14 residues. The CDR3 nucleotides are TGTGCCAGCAGTCTAGGGAGGGGCGTGGGGACCCAGTACTTC. Translated: CASSLGRGVGTQYF.

In this sample, this clone turned up once. This chain links TRBV7-8 with TRBJ1-2; perhaps TRBD1 as D (5 bases). With 5 bases removed from V and 3 bases from J, the gap between germline ends came to 13 bases. CDR1 and CDR2 (germline): SGHVS, FQNEAQ. CDR3 length: 14 amino acids. This CDR3 is CASSPGGGYYGYTF. CDR3 nucleotides: TGTGCCAGCAGCCCCGGGGGGGGTTACTATGGCTACACCTTC.

The chain links TRBV7-2 to TRBJ1-2; D is possibly TRBD1 (6 bases). CDR1 SGHTA and CDR2 FQGNSA come from the germline V gene. The CDR3 is 14 residues long. V lost 0 bases and J lost 3, with 8 bases in between. CDR3 residues: CASSLAPGDYGYTF. The CDR3 DNA reads TGTGCCAGCAGCTTAGCTCCAGGGGACTATGGCTACACCTTC.

The chain recombines TRBV5-6 with TRBJ2-3; 11 bases are a match to TRBD1. The CDR3 runs 15 residues. Looked up from germline, CDR1 is SGHDT and CDR2 is YYEEEE. The trim removed 0 bases at V and 6 bases at J, leaving 3 bases unmatched. CDR3 sequence (DNA): TGTGCCAGCAGCTTGGGGGGACAGGGGGTTGATACGCAGTATTTT. It encodes CASSLGGQGVDTQYF. Supplemented by reference TRBV5-6 and TRBJ2-3, the full variable domain reads DAGVTQSPTHLIKTRGQQVTLRCSPKSGHDTVSWYQQALGQGPQFIFQYYEEEERQRGNFPDRFSGHQFPNYSSELNVNALLLGDSALYLCASSLGGQGVDTQYFGPGTRLTVL.

The rearrangement uses TRBV7-9 and TRBJ2-5; perhaps D is TRBD1 or TRBD2 (5 bases each). CDR1 is SEHNR, CDR2 FQNEAQ, per germline (reference sequence). V gave up 6 bases and J gave up 5 bases, with 16 bases separating them. This CDR3 spans 14 amino acids. The CDR3 region is CASSPGPTGETQYF. As DNA, the CDR3 is TGTGCCAGCAGTCCGGGACCTACTGGGGAGACCCAGTACTTC.

V is TRBV6-1 and J is TRBJ1-2; 7 bases fit TRBD1. The V gene's germline CDR1 is MNHNS and CDR2 SASEGT. CDR3 length: 17 amino acids. Losses at the gene ends were 3 bases for V and 7 bases for J; bases not matched to a gene: 17. CDR3 protein: CASSDSGTVAALSGYTF. The CDR3 DNA sequence: TGTGCCAGCAGTGATTCCGGGACAGTCGCCGCGTTAAGTGGCTACACCTTC.

The V call is TRBV27, the J call TRBJ1-4; a weak D match, TRBD1 (5 bases). Deletions cut 6 bases from V and 0 bases from J, with 17 bases between. This CDR3 comprises 17 residues. Germline values: CDR1 MNHEY, CDR2 SMNVEV (reference sequence). The CDR3 reads CASSQIGGGPTNEKLFF. DNA of the CDR3: TGTGCCAGCAGCCAGATAGGCGGGGGACCAACTAATGAAAAACTGTTTTTT.

The chain is built from TRBV2 and TRBJ2-3; 7 nucleotides match TRBD2. The V segment lost 0 bases and the J segment 5 bases; nucleotides outside the gene matches: 8. The CDR3 consists of 16 residues. Germline loops: CDR1 SNHLY, CDR2 FYNNEI. CDR3 nucleotide sequence: TGTGCCAGCAGTGAAGCGACGGCCTTAGCGGGAGATACGCAGTATTTT. Translated: CASSEATALAGDTQYF.

The V gene is TRBV2, the J gene TRBJ1-1; D remains ambiguous. The length of the CDR3 is 12 residues. Germline loops: CDR1 SNHLY, CDR2 FYNNEI. Trimming removed 7 bases at V and 3 bases at J, with 9 bases between. The CDR3, as DNA: TGTGCCAGCACCTTTGCGGACACTGAAGCTTTCTTT. It yields the protein CASTFADTEAFF. The full variable domain, in which reference TRBV2 and TRBJ1-1 provide the parts outside the CDR3, is EPEVTQTPSHQVTQMGQEVILRCVPISNHLYFYWYRQILGQKVEFLVSFYNNEISEKSEIFDDQFSVERPDGSNFTLKIRSTKLEDSAMYFCASTFADTEAFFGQGTRLTVV.

The chain carries TRBV4-1 and TRBJ1-2; a possible D gene is TRBD1 (5 bases). Germline loops: CDR1 MGHRA, CDR2 YSYEKL. Trimming took off 1 base at V and 1 base at J, with 16 bases between the two ends. This CDR3 region has 17 residues. The CDR3 DNA reads TGCGCCAGCAGCCAAGGGCGACTCAGGGCCTTTAACTATGGCTACACCTTC. It yields the protein CASSQGRLRAFNYGYTF.

The chain couples TRBV7-6 to TRBJ2-3, with D maybe TRBD2 (6 bases). CDR1 SGHVS and CDR2 FNYEAQ come from the germline V gene. CDR3 length equals 13 residues. Trimming removed 5 bases at V and 6 bases at J, with 12 bases between. This CDR3 reads CASSREGGDTQYF. The CDR3, as DNA: TGTGCCAGCAGCCGTGAGGGAGGCGATACGCAGTATTTT.

As DNA, the CDR3 is TGTGCCAGCAGCATACAGGGTAAAGGCACTGAAGCTTTCTTT. As protein: CASSIQGKGTEAFF. The V and J genes are TRBV7-9 and TRBJ1-1; a weak D match, TRBD1 (6 bases). Per the germline V gene, CDR1 is SEHNR and CDR2 is FQNEAQ (reference sequence). The ends were cut back, 5 bases at V and 4 bases at J, with 14 bases in the middle. CDR3 size: 14 residues.

The chain carries TRBV9 and TRBJ1-6, with TRBD1 identical over 7 bases. Germline trimming cut 7 bases from V and 6 bases from J; bases unmatched to any gene: 10. The V gene's germline CDR1 is SGDLS and CDR2 YYNGEE. CDR3 length equals 15 residues. The chain's CDR3 is CASGPRGGGNSPLHF. The CDR3, as DNA: TGTGCCAGCGGACCCAGGGGGGGAGGTAATTCACCCCTCCACTTT. The whole variable domain, remainder taken from reference TRBV9 and TRBJ1-6, is DSGVTQTPKHLITATGQRVTLRCSPRSGDLSVYWYQQSLDQGLQFLIQYYNGEERAKGNILERFSAQQFPDLHSELNLSSLELGDSALYFCASGPRGGGNSPLHFGNGTRLTVT.

This clone was detected only once. The chain recombines TRBV18 with TRBJ2-5; TRBD2 aligns across 8 bases. Germline loops: CDR1 KGHSH, CDR2 LQKENI. J was trimmed by 3 bases and V by 2 bases; bases with no gene match: 5. The CDR3 covers 15 residues. CDR3 DNA sequence: TGTGCCAGCTCACCAGGTAGCGGGGCTGAAGAGACCCAGTACTTC. This sequence encodes CASSPGSGAEETQYF.

This clone was recorded a few times. The rearrangement joins TRBV28 to TRBJ2-7; perhaps D is TRBD1 or TRBD2 (5 bases each). Looked up from germline, CDR1 is MDHEN and CDR2 is SYDVKM. The CDR3 sequence is 15 residues long. Trimming shortened V by 0 bases and J by 0 bases, and 9 bases separated the two germline ends. CDR3 in amino acids: CASSLWAGTSYEQYF. The CDR3 nucleotides are TGTGCCAGCAGTTTATGGGCAGGGACCTCCTACGAGCAGTACTTC. The full variable domain, with the rest looked up from reference TRBV28 and TRBJ2-7, is DVKVTQSSRYLVKRTGEKVFLECVQDMDHENMFWYRQDPGLGLRLIYFSYDVKMKEKGDIPEGYSVSREKKERFSLILESASTNQTSMYLCASSLWAGTSYEQYFGPGTRLTVT.

A single count supports this clone. The chain recombines TRBV7-3 with TRBJ1-2, with TRBD1 matching 8 bases. J gave up 4 bases and V 5 bases, and 6 bases lay outside the gene matches. This CDR3 has 14 residues. Germline CDR1 SGHTA, CDR2 FQGTGA. The CDR3 loop is CASSPSGQAYGYTF. The CDR3 nucleotides read TGTGCCAGCAGCCCATCGGGACAGGCCTATGGCTACACCTTC.

Relative to its sample, this clone is medium-sized. The chain is built from TRBV7-9 and TRBJ2-5; a possible D gene is TRBD1 (6 bases). Trimming stripped 5 bases from V and 4 bases from J, with 17 bases between. The CDR3 has 15 residues. CDR1 is SEHNR, CDR2 FQNEAQ, per germline (reference sequence). The chain's CDR3 is CASSGARGEGETQYF. DNA for the CDR3: TGTGCCAGCAGCGGGGCCAGGGGCGAGGGAGAGACCCAGTACTTC.

The chain couples TRBV5-8 to TRBJ2-1, with D perhaps TRBD2 (7 bases). V was pared by 4 bases and J by 9 bases, with 20 bases between. CDR3 size: 15 residues. Germline values: CDR1 SGHTS, CDR2 YDEGEE. The DNA of the CDR3 is TGTGCCAGCAGCCCCGGACTAGGAGGGGGTAGTGAGCAGTTCTTC. This codes for CASSPGLGGGSEQFF. Complete variable domain (other parts from reference TRBV5-8 and TRBJ2-1): EAGVTQSPTHLIKTRGQQATLRCSPISGHTSVYWYQQALGLGLQFLLWYDEGEERNRGNFPPRFSGRQFPNYSSELNVNALELEDSALYLCASSPGLGGGSEQFFGPGTRLTVL.

V is TRBV5-5 and J is TRBJ2-2; TRBD1 agrees at 9 bases. The germline V gene encodes CDR1 SGHKS and CDR2 YYEKEE (reference sequence). The CDR3 is 13 residues long. The V segment lost 4 bases and the J segment 14 bases; nucleotides outside the gene matches: 9. The CDR3 here is CASSPDETGGLFF. CDR3 DNA sequence: TGTGCCAGCAGCCCGGACGAGACAGGGGGTCTGTTTTTT.

This clone is labeled as medium-sized. J is TRBJ2-3 and V is TRBV2; the D gene is possibly TRBD2 (7 bases). From germline, CDR1 is SNHLY and CDR2 FYNNEI. The CDR3 has 15 residues. Trimming took 10 bases from V and 0 from J, leaving 17 bases between them. The CDR3 sequence: CATREGDSSTDTQYF. CDR3 nucleotides: TGTGCCACCAGGGAGGGGGACTCTAGCACAGATACGCAGTATTTT.

This clone was found a few times. V is TRBV6-1 and J is TRBJ1-4, with 7 bases aligning to TRBD1. Looked up from germline, CDR1 is MNHNS and CDR2 is SASEGT. Trimming cost V 4 bases and J 3 bases; bases outside gene matches: 5. The CDR3 totals 15 residues. CDR3 in amino acids: CASSATGEANEKLFF. CDR3 DNA sequence: TGTGCCAGCAGTGCAACAGGGGAGGCTAATGAAAAACTGTTTTTT.

A single count supports this clone. The chain carries TRBV5-1 and TRBJ2-7; D is unresolved. V lost 0 bases and J 3 bases, leaving 4 bases between the germline ends. The CDR3 covers 12 residues. The V gene's germline CDR1 is SGHRS and CDR2 YFSETQ. The CDR3 is CASSLDGYEQYF. The CDR3 nucleotides are TGCGCCAGCAGCTTGGACGGCTACGAGCAGTACTTC.

The V and J genes are TRBV19 and TRBJ2-2; D gene uncertain. The CDR3 is 15 amino acids. Germline-derived CDR1 and CDR2 are LNHDA and SQIVND (reference sequence). V was trimmed by 3 bases and J by 1 base, leaving 9 bases between them. For the CDR3, the DNA is TGTGCCAGTAGTATGAGTAGGGAGAACACCGGGGAGCTGTTTTTT. It is translated as CASSMSRENTGELFF.

The chain uses TRBV7-9 and TRBJ2-2; TRBD2 matches 15 bases. The CDR3 has 18 amino acids. J lost 5 bases, V lost 4 bases, and 8 bases had no gene match. Germline lookup yields CDR1 SEHNR and CDR2 FQNEAQ (reference sequence). CDR3 bases: TGTGCCAGCAGCTCAGACCCGGGACTAGCGGGAGGAACCGGGGAGCTGTTTTTT. This codes for CASSSDPGLAGGTGELFF.

The chain couples TRBV5-1 to TRBJ2-7, with D possibly TRBD2 on 5 matching bases. The V gene's germline CDR1 is SGHRS and CDR2 YFSETQ. This CDR3 is 14 amino acids long. V lost 4 bases to trimming and J lost 0 bases, with 11 bases between them. CDR3 sequence reads: CASSPGSGSYEQYF. CDR3 bases: TGCGCCAGCAGCCCCGGCAGCGGCTCCTACGAGCAGTACTTC.